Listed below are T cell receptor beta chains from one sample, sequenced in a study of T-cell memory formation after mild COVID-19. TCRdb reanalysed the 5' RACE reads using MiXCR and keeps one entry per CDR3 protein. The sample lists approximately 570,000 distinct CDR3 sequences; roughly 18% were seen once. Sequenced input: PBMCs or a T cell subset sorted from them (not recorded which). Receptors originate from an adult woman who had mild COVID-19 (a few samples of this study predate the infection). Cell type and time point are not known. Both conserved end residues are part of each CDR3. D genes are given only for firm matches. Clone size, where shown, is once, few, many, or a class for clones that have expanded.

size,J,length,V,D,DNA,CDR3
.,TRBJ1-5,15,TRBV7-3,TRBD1,TGTGCCAGCAGCCCTGGACAGGGGAGGTCACAGCCCCAGCATTTT,CASSPGQGRSQPQHF
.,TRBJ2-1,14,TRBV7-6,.,TGTGCCAGCAGCTTAGGGGCTCAGAGGGGTGAGCAGTTCTTC,CASSLGAQRGEQFF
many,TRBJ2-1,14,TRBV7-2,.,TGTGCCAGCAGCTTCAGGCAGACCTACAATGAGCAGTTCTTC,CASSFRQTYNEQFF
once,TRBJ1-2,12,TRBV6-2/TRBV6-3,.,TGTGCCAGCAGTTATCCAGACTATGGCTACACCTTC,CASSYPDYGYTF
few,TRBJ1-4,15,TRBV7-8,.,TGTGCCAGCAGCACGGAGCCCGGGTATTGGGAAAAACTGTTTTTT,CASSTEPGYWEKLFF
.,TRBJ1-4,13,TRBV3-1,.,TGTGCCAGCAGTATTGGACCAGGTGAAAAACTGTTTTTT,CASSIGPGEKLFF
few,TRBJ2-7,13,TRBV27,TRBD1,TGTGCCAGCAGCGTACAACAGGGGAGTGAGCAGTACTTC,CASSVQQGSEQYF
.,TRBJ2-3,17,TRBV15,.,TGTGCCACCAGCCCTAGACCGACACTTACTAGCACAGATACGCAGTATTTT,CATSPRPTLTSTDTQYF
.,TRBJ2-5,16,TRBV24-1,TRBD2,TGTGCCACCAGTGATTTGCAGGCTAGCGGAGAAGAGACCCAGTACTTC,CATSDLQASGEETQYF
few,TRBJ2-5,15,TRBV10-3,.,TGTGCCATCAGTGAGTCAGGGCAGGGGATGGAGACCCAGTACTTC,CAISESGQGMETQYF
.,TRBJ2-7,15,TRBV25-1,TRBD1,TGTGCCAGCAGTGAAGCGGGACAGGGGGCGGACGAGCAGTACTTC,CASSEAGQGADEQYF
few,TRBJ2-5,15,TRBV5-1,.,TGCGCCAGCAGCGGGGGTAGGATCGAGCGTGGGACCCAGTACTTC,CASSGGRIERGTQYF
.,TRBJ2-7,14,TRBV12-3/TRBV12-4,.,TGTGCCAGCAGTTCCGACCCAAATGTCTACGAGCAGTACTTC,CASSSDPNVYEQYF
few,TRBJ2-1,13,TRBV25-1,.,TGTGCCAGCTCACGGCGTCGTGGAAATGAGCAGTTCTTC,CASSRRRGNEQFF
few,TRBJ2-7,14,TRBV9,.,TGTGCCAGCAGCGTAGTCGACGCCTCCTACGAGCAGTACTTC,CASSVVDASYEQYF
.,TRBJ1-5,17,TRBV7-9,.,TGTGCCAGCAGCTTAGGATTCGGCGGTCGGGGGAATCAGCCCCAGCATTTT,CASSLGFGGRGNQPQHF
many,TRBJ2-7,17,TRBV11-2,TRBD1,TGTGCCAGCAGCTTGGGAACAGGGGGTGAAATCTCCTACGAGCAGTACTTC,CASSLGTGGEISYEQYF
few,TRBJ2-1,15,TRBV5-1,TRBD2,TGCGCCAGCAGCTTTAATGGCGGGGGGGTGGATGAGCAGTTCTTC,CASSFNGGGVDEQFF
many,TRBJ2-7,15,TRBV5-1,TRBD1,TGCGCCAGCAGCTCCCCCGGGACAGCCTCCTACGAGCAGTACTTC,CASSSPGTASYEQYF
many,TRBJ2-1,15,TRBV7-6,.,TGTGCCAGCAGCCCTCGACTAGTCTCCTACAATGAGCAGTTCTTC,CASSPRLVSYNEQFF
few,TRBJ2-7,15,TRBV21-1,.,TGTGCCAGCAGCAAAGGGCTAGCGGGAGTCCCCGAGCAGTACTTC,CASSKGLAGVPEQYF
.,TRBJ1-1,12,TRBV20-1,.,TGCAGTGCGTACAGGGAAAACACTGAAGCTTTCTTT,CSAYRENTEAFF
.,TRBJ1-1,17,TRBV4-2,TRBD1,TGTGCCAGCAGCCAAGATTTGGGGACAGGGTTTGAAACTGAAGCTTTCTTT,CASSQDLGTGFETEAFF
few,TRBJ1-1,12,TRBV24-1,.,TGTGCCACCAGCACAGGGAAGGCTGAAGCTTTCTTT,CATSTGKAEAFF
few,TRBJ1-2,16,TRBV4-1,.,TGCGCCAGCAGCCAACCTTTTGAGGGACCTCCCTATGGCTACACCTTC,CASSQPFEGPPYGYTF
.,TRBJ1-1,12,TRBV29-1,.,TGCAGCCTCGAAGGGGTAAGGACTGAAGCTTTCTTT,CSLEGVRTEAFF
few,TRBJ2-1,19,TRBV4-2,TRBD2,TGTGCCAGCAGCCAAGTAAAACCCGGGGGGGCCAGTCAGCTCCATGAGCAGTTCTTC,CASSQVKPGGASQLHEQFF
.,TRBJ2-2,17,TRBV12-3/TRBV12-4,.,TGTGCCAGCAGTTTATTAACAGCACTCGCGAACACCGGGGAGCTGTTTTTT,CASSLLTALANTGELFF
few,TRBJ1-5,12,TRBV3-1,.,TGTGCCAGCAGCCACAGGGGACAGCCCCAGCATTTT,CASSHRGQPQHF
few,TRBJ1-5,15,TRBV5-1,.,TGCGCCAGCAGCCTCCTATATAGGGGCAATCAGCCCCAGCATTTT,CASSLLYRGNQPQHF
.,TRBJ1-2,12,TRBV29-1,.,TGCAGCGTCGACGCCAGGGGCGTTGGCTACACCTTC,CSVDARGVGYTF
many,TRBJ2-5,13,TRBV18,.,TGTGCCAGCTCACCACGTTTCCAAGAGACCCAGTACTTC,CASSPRFQETQYF
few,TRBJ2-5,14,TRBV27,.,TGTGCCAGCAGTACCGGCAGGGCTAAGGAGACCCAGTACTTC,CASSTGRAKETQYF
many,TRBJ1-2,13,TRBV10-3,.,TGTGCCATCAGTGATTCGGGGAACTATGGCTACACCTTC,CAISDSGNYGYTF
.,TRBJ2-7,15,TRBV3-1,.,TGTGCCAGCAGCCAACTCCCGGGGGTAACCTACGAGCAGTACTTC,CASSQLPGVTYEQYF
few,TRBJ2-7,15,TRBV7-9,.,TGTGCCAGCAGCTTCCTGGCGGGAACCCACTACGAGCAGTACTTC,CASSFLAGTHYEQYF
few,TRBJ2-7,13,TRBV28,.,TGTGCCAGCAAGAAGGACAGTTCCTACGAGCAGTACTTC,CASKKDSSYEQYF
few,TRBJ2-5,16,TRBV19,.,TGTGCCAGTAGCCGAGTTGTCGGAGGGCCCGGTGAGACCCAGTACTTC,CASSRVVGGPGETQYF
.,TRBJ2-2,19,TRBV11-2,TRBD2,TGTGCCAGCAGCCAGCTCATTGGACTAGCGGGACAGAACACCGGGGAGCTGTTTTTT,CASSQLIGLAGQNTGELFF